These 20 T cell receptor beta chains were all obtained from the same sample, sequenced in a study of cytomegalovirus exposure and HLA in healthy donors. Clones were sequenced by immunoSEQ multiplex PCR, and TCRdb holds only the in-frame ones, with some missing. The sample consists of 200,000 to 300,000 clones, less than 95% of them appearing once. Source material: PBMCs. The origin of the receptors is a woman under 40 in good health and CMV-seronegative.

The gene calls are TRBV6-1 and TRBJ1-1, with D perhaps TRBD1 (5 bases). Trimming removed 3 bases from V and 5 bases from J, with 10 bases in between. This CDR3 contains 13 residues. Germline V gene data show CDR1 as MNHNS and CDR2 as SASEGT. CDR3 coding DNA: TGTGCCAGCAGTGAGAGGGGATGGACTGAAGCTTTCTTT. The encoded protein is CASSERGWTEAFF.

This clone was picked up one time. The rearrangement links TRBV5-4 to TRBJ2-1, with 7 nucleotides matching TRBD2. The CDR3 extends over 16 amino acids. From germline, CDR1 is SGHNT and CDR2 YYREEE (reference sequence). The trim removed 4 bases at V and 5 bases at J, leaving 12 bases unmatched. This chain's CDR3 is CASSQSAGITDNEQFF. CDR3 nucleotides: TGTGCCAGCAGCCAATCAGCGGGAATAACAGACAATGAGCAGTTCTTC.

The chain carries TRBV5-8 and TRBJ2-7, with TRBD1 matching over 8 bases. This CDR3 is 16 amino acids long. The germline V gene encodes CDR1 SGHTS and CDR2 YDEGEE. The junction had 12 bases not matched to a gene; V was cut back by 4 bases and J by 3 bases. CDR3 nucleotide sequence: TGTGCCAGCAGCACCCTCGACAGGGGCGACCACTACGAGCAGTACTTC. Amino acids: CASSTLDRGDHYEQYF.

In this sample, this clone turned up once. This specimen includes other DNA sequences encoding the same CDR3. This chain links TRBV27 with TRBJ2-5; D may be TRBD1 (6 bases). CDR1 and CDR2 (germline): MNHEY, SMNVEV (reference sequence). The CDR3 length is 13 residues. The V end lost 6 bases, the J end lost 5 bases, and 13 bases lay between the germline ends. CDR3 in DNA: TGTGCCAGCAGCCTACAGGGACGGGAGACCCAGTACTTC. It is translated as CASSLQGRETQYF.

The chain is built from TRBV7-8 and TRBJ1-2; 7 positions match TRBD1. After removal of 8 bases from V and 8 bases from J, the junction contained 11 bases not matched to a gene. Germline V gives CDR1 SGHVS, CDR2 FQNEAQ. CDR3 length: 13 residues. The CDR3 nucleotides read TGTGCCAGCCGACCGGGCAGGGGGTTAGGCTACACCTTC. This encodes CASRPGRGLGYTF.

The sample holds a few counts of this clone. The V gene is TRBV25-1, the J gene TRBJ1-2; D perhaps matches TRBD1 (6 bases). CDR3 length: 12 amino acids. Germline V gives CDR1 MGHDK, CDR2 SYGVNS. The V end was cut by 10 bases, the J end by 7 bases, with 16 bases between. The CDR3 sequence: CATGGTYSGYTF. The CDR3 DNA sequence: TGTGCCACTGGAGGGACATACTCTGGCTACACCTTC.

The chain is built from TRBV4-3 and TRBJ2-1; 13 nucleotides agree with TRBD2. The V gene's germline CDR1 is LGHNA and CDR2 YSLEER. V lost 1 base and J lost 3; bases outside the gene matches: 0. CDR3 length: 16 amino acids. The DNA of the CDR3 is TGCGCCAGCAGCCAAGGGACTAGCGGGAGCTACAATGAGCAGTTCTTC. This encodes CASSQGTSGSYNEQFF.

This clone was recorded only once. The V and J genes are TRBV28 and TRBJ2-1; D is perhaps TRBD1 or TRBD2 (5 bases each). The CDR3 sequence is 11 residues long. V shed 2 bases and J shed 13 bases, with 9 bases lying between them. The germline V gene encodes CDR1 MDHEN and CDR2 SYDVKM. CDR3: CASSLGGGQFF. CDR3 in DNA: TGTGCCAGCAGTTTAGGGGGTGGACAGTTCTTC.

The gene calls are TRBV28 and TRBJ1-5, with D unresolved. Germline loops: CDR1 MDHEN, CDR2 SYDVKM. This CDR3 is 15 amino acids long. The V end was cut by 1 base, the J end by 2 bases, with 9 bases between. CDR3 DNA: TGTGCCAGCAGTTTATCCTACTCTGGCAATCAGCCCCAGCATTTT. As protein: CASSLSYSGNQPQHF.

This clone was picked up many times. The gene calls are TRBV19 and TRBJ2-7; D remains ambiguous. Trimming left V 6 bases short and J 6 bases short, with 15 bases between. Germline CDR1 LNHDA, CDR2 SQIVND (reference sequence). The CDR3 is 13 amino acids. CDR3 coding DNA: TGTGCCAGTAGGCTAGACTCATCTAGCGAGCAGTACTTC. This sequence encodes CASRLDSSSEQYF.

The CDR3, as DNA: TGTGCCACCCCCCAAGGTCGGCTAGCGGGGACCAATGAGCAGTTCTTC. This codes for CATPQGRLAGTNEQFF. V and J are TRBV2 and TRBJ2-1; 9 bases are shared with TRBD2. Trimming took 10 bases from V and 6 from J; bases not matched to a gene: 16. The length of the CDR3 is 16 residues. From germline, CDR1 is SNHLY and CDR2 FYNNEI.

This rearrangement joins TRBV18 to TRBJ2-7, with 9 bases that match TRBD1. Trimming cost V 3 bases and J 4 bases; bases outside gene matches: 7. This CDR3 is 15 amino acids long. In germline, CDR1 is KGHSH, CDR2 LQKENI. The CDR3 DNA follows: TGTGCCAGCTCACCCCCGGGACAGGGTTCGTACGAGCAGTACTTC. The encoded protein is CASSPPGQGSYEQYF.

This clone was detected once. V gene TRBV4-2 combines with J gene TRBJ2-3; the D gene could be TRBD1 or TRBD2 (6 bases each). Germline-derived CDR1 and CDR2 are LGHNA and YNFKEQ. Trimming stripped 2 bases from V and 4 bases from J, with 19 bases between. There are 17 residues in the CDR3. The CDR3, as DNA: TGTGCCAGCAGCCAATGGAGTAGGGGGGCCAGGGCAGATACGCAGTATTTT. Amino acid sequence: CASSQWSRGARADTQYF.

The V call is TRBV28, the J call TRBJ1-5; TRBD1 is a possible D gene (5 bases). The CDR3 has 14 amino acids. Per the germline V gene, CDR1 is MDHEN and CDR2 is SYDVKM. Trimming removed 4 bases from V and 9 bases from J, with 16 bases in between. For the CDR3, the DNA is TGTGCCAGCAGTTCGGACCGAGAGGGGTGGCCCCAGCATTTT. Its protein is CASSSDREGWPQHF.

This clone was detected only a few times. This rearrangement joins TRBV2 to TRBJ1-2; D not certain. V lost 3 bases and J 2 bases, leaving 10 bases between the germline ends. The V gene's germline CDR1 is SNHLY and CDR2 FYNNEI. The CDR3 contains 14 residues. The CDR3 DNA is TGTGCCAGCAGTGAGGGCAGATCCAACTATGGCTACACCTTC. It translates to CASSEGRSNYGYTF.

This clone was observed once. The rearrangement joins TRBV7-3 to TRBJ2-3; D uncertain. The germline gives CDR1 SGHTA, CDR2 FQGTGA. The CDR3 is made up of 15 amino acids. V lost 2 bases and J 2 bases, leaving 11 bases between the germline ends. The CDR3 sequence: CASSLDGLHTDTQYF. The CDR3 nucleotides read TGTGCCAGCAGCTTAGACGGGCTACACACAGATACGCAGTATTTT.

The rearrangement joins TRBV6-5 to TRBJ2-7; no clear D. The V end was cut by 4 bases, the J end by 4 bases, with 8 bases between. CDR1 MNHEY and CDR2 SVGAGI come from the germline V gene. There are 12 residues in the CDR3. This CDR3 is CASSWNSYEQYF. The CDR3, as DNA: TGTGCCAGCAGTTGGAATTCGTACGAGCAGTACTTC.

This sequence joins TRBV10-1 and TRBJ2-2, with 10 bases fitting TRBD2. Trimming at V came to 4 bases and at J to 0 bases, leaving 8 bases not matched to a gene. CDR3 length equals 18 residues. Germline V CDR1 and CDR2: WNHNN, SYGVQD (reference sequence). The CDR3 reads CASSVLIAGGPNTGELFF. Here the CDR3 DNA reads TGCGCCAGCAGTGTCCTCATAGCGGGAGGCCCGAACACCGGGGAGCTGTTTTTT.

The chain has TRBV4-1 and TRBJ2-7; no reliable D call. The CDR3 has 15 amino acids. CDR1 is MGHRA and CDR2 is YSYEKL in the germline V gene. The V gene lost 1 base and the J gene lost 1 base, with 11 bases spanning the gap. The DNA of the CDR3 is TGCGCCAGCAGCCAAGGTTTCGCAGCATCCTACGAGCAGTACTTC. Translation gives CASSQGFAASYEQYF.

The chain carries TRBV14 and TRBJ2-1; D remains unclear. CDR3 length equals 12 residues. Trimming cost V 2 bases and J 15 bases, with 14 bases left between them. Germline V gene sequence: CDR1 SGHDN, CDR2 FVKESK. The CDR3 DNA reads TGTGCCAGCAGCCAATTACGGGTATCCCTGTTCTTC. This codes for CASSQLRVSLFF. Combining the CDR3 with reference TRBV14 and TRBJ2-1 gives the whole variable domain EAGVTQFPSHSVIEKGQTVTLRCDPISGHDNLYWYRRVMGKEIKFLLHFVKESKQDESGMPNNRFLAERTGGTYSTLKVQPAELEDSGVYFCASSQLRVSLFFGPGTRLTVL.